The sequence of this T cell receptor beta chain was determined in a study of CD8+ T cells in alopecia areata. Germline CDR1 NNHDY, CDR2 SYVADS. This CDR3 has 14 amino acids. Reverse transcription of extracted RNA yielded cDNA, which provided the sequencing template. Clones were read by immunoSEQ multiplex PCR, and TCRdb kept only the in-frame ones, dropping some. The record shows 200,000 to 300,000 clones for this sample, with no singletons present. This clone was counted between two and nine times. Gene labels here are mouse ones. The CDR3 end lies 4 residues beyond the end of the read and is filled in from the germline J gene. Cells that came from pooled cutaneous lymph nodes were sorted using CD4, CD8alpha, NKG2D, NKG2ACE and other markers.

The receptor's source is a C3H/HeJ mouse with alopecia areata. The strain's MHC: H2-k. This sequence joins TRBV13-3 and TRBJ2-5; TRBD2 aligns across 12 bases. The specimen sequenced was CD4+ T cells sorted from a lymph node. CDR3 bases read: TGTGCCAGCCGACTGGGGGGGCGAAGAGAC. Translated: CASRLGGRRD. The CDR3 as a whole reads CASRLGGRRDTQYF.